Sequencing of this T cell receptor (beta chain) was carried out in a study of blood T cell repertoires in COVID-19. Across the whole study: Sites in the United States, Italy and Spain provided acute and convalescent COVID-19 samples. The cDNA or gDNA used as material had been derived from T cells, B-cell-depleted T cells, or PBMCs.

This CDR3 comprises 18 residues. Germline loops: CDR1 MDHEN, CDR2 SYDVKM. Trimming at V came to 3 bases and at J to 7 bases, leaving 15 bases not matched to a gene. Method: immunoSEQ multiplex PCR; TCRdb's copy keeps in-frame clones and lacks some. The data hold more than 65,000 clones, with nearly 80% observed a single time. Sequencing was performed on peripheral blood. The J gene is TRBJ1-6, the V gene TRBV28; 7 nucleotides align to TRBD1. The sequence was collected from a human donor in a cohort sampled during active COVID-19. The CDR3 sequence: CASSFFSPQGVGNSPLHF. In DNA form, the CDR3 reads TGTGCCAGCAGTTTCTTTTCCCCCCAGGGGGTGGGCAATTCACCCCTCCACTTT.